This T cell receptor beta chain was recorded in a study of cytomegalovirus exposure and HLA in healthy donors. Amplification used 60 Vbeta primers and 13 Jbeta primers. Sequencing was performed with immunoSEQ multiplex PCR; in TCRdb, only in-frame clones are kept and a portion is missing. The table includes 90,000 to 120,000 clones, 77% detected once. Sequenced material: PBMCs. This TCR was recovered from a male donor in good health and CMV-seronegative.

The CDR3 coding sequence is TGTGCCAGCAGTGCGGCCGACAGGGGATCCTACGAGCAGTACTTC. This codes for CASSAADRGSYEQYF. V usage is TRBV6-1 and J usage is TRBJ2-7; 8 nucleotides align to TRBD1. The CDR3 has 15 residues. V shed 4 bases, J shed 1 base, and the junction held 6 bases outside the gene matches. Germline V lookup: CDR1 MNHNS, CDR2 SASEGT.